The present T cell receptor beta chain was sequenced within a study of T cell changes during pregnancy in multiple sclerosis. Clones were sequenced by immunoSEQ multiplex PCR, and TCRdb holds only the in-frame ones, with some missing. The profile shows some 90,000 clones, roughly 90% of them singletons. The CDR3 loop spans 13 amino acids. The germline V and J ends were trimmed by 5 bases and 4 bases, with 11 bases remaining between them. Looked up from germline, CDR1 is SGHTA and CDR2 is FQGTGA. V usage is TRBV7-3 and J usage is TRBJ1-2, with D unclear. This receptor was taken from a female donor with multiple sclerosis, enrolled in a pregnancy study. Sample: peripheral blood, taken in the first trimester of pregnancy. The CDR3 is CASSRGPSYGYTF. DNA of the CDR3: TGTGCCAGCAGCCGAGGTCCCTCCTATGGCTACACCTTC.